This passage covers 30 T cell receptor beta chains from one sample sequenced in a study of identical twins. Via MiXCR, TCRdb re-called the 5' RACE reads, giving one row per CDR3 protein. Of about 340,000 distinct CDR3 sequences listed, about 9% are singletons. Sequences were obtained from naive T cells sorted from blood. These TCRs come from a woman in her forties or fifties in good health.

This clonotype has more than one count but fewer than ten. The CDR3 sequence: CSVDLRARNTEAFF. The CDR3 DNA follows: TGCAGCGTTGATCTGCGGGCTAGGAACACTGAAGCTTTCTTT. V and J are TRBV29-1 and TRBJ1-1, with D unclear. Per germline, CDR1 SQVTM and CDR2 ANQGSEA. The CDR3 length is 14 residues. The V end was cut by 3 bases, the J end by 1 base, with 12 bases between.

This clonotype was counted many times. The J gene is TRBJ2-7, the V gene TRBV20-1; D possibly corresponds to TRBD2 (6 bases). V shed 3 bases and J shed 2 bases, with 14 bases lying between them. This CDR3 contains 14 residues. From germline, CDR1 is DFQATT and CDR2 SNEGSKA (reference sequence). This chain's CDR3 is CSASFPGVAYEQYF. Here the CDR3 DNA reads TGCAGTGCTAGCTTTCCGGGAGTGGCCTACGAGCAGTACTTC.

This clonotype appeared a few times. This sequence joins TRBV3-1 and TRBJ1-3; D remains unclear. Trimming shortened V by 5 bases and J by 6 bases, and 14 bases separated the two germline ends. Germline lookup yields CDR1 LGHDT and CDR2 YNNKEL (reference sequence). CDR3 size: 14 residues. The CDR3 protein is CASSTRLGENTIYF. CDR3 nucleotides: TGTGCCAGCAGCACTCGGTTGGGCGAAAACACCATATATTTT.

In this sample, this clonotype turned up a few times. The chain carries TRBV29-1 and TRBJ1-5, with no clear D. The V end was cut by 4 bases, the J end by 5 bases, with 12 bases between. The CDR3 has 13 amino acids. Looked up from germline, CDR1 is SQVTM and CDR2 is ANQGSEA. The DNA for the CDR3 is TGCAGCGTTGGTGAGGACTGGGATCAGCCCCAGCATTTT. This sequence encodes CSVGEDWDQPQHF.

The V and J genes are TRBV7-9 and TRBJ1-1; no reliable D call. There are 13 residues in the CDR3. Between the trimmed V and J ends, which lost 5 bases and 7 bases, there was a span of 14 bases. CDR1 and CDR2 from the germline V gene are SEHNR and FQNEAQ (reference sequence). As DNA, the CDR3 is TGTGCCAGCAGCCCAAATGCCGCGGGTGAAGCTTTCTTT. Its protein product is CASSPNAAGEAFF.

The chain combines TRBV3-1 with TRBJ2-5, with D hard to call. The germline V gene has CDR1 LGHDT and CDR2 YNNKEL (reference sequence). Between the trimmed V and J ends, which lost 7 bases and 1 base, there was a span of 16 bases. This CDR3 comprises 15 residues. The CDR3 loop reads CASTLRKLGQETQYF. In nucleotides, the CDR3 is TGTGCCAGCACCCTAAGAAAACTCGGCCAAGAGACCCAGTACTTC.

This clonotype was observed a handful of times. The chain has TRBV3-1 and TRBJ2-1; TRBD2 matches 9 bases. Germline V gene sequence: CDR1 LGHDT, CDR2 YNNKEL (reference sequence). V trimming: 10 bases; J trimming: 8 bases; junction bases outside the gene matches: 12. The CDR3 contains 14 residues. The CDR3 loop reads CATRLSGRSHEQFF. As DNA, the CDR3 is TGTGCCACCAGACTTAGCGGGAGAAGCCATGAGCAGTTCTTC.

The sample holds a few counts of this clonotype. The V gene is TRBV24-1, the J gene TRBJ2-7; the match to TRBD1 covers 10 bases. Germline CDR1 reads KGHDR; CDR2 reads SFDVKD. The CDR3 spans 17 residues. V lost 11 bases and J lost 4; bases outside the gene matches: 19. The CDR3 region is CAIQASGQGRGGYEQYF. The CDR3 nucleotides read TGTGCCATCCAGGCGTCGGGACAGGGGAGGGGAGGTTACGAGCAGTACTTC.

V is TRBV15 and J is TRBJ2-3; no clear D. The CDR3 is made up of 13 amino acids. Trimming cost V 0 bases and J 3 bases, with 4 bases left between them. Germline V lookup: CDR1 LNHNV, CDR2 YYDKDF (reference sequence). In nucleotides, the CDR3 is TGTGCCACCAGCAGAGATGCAACAGATACGCAGTATTTT. Its protein is CATSRDATDTQYF.

This clonotype has a count of ten or more. The V call is TRBV11-2, the J call TRBJ2-3; 7 bases line up with TRBD1. V trimming: 3 bases; J trimming: 2 bases; junction bases outside the gene matches: 14. The germline gives CDR1 SGHAT, CDR2 FQNNGV. The CDR3 is 18 amino acids. The CDR3 DNA reads TGTGCCAGCAGCTTTCCGCCAGACAGGGTCGGATACACAGATACGCAGTATTTT. Its protein product is CASSFPPDRVGYTDTQYF.

There are a few counts of this clonotype. The chain recombines TRBV5-6 with TRBJ2-6; possibly TRBD1 or TRBD2 for D (5 bases each). CDR1 and CDR2 from the germline V gene are SGHDT and YYEEEE. This CDR3 region has 18 residues. Trimming stripped 3 bases from V and 0 bases from J, with 16 bases between. CDR3 in DNA: TGTGCCAGCAGCTCCCTCCGGGACGGGACCTCTGGGGCCAACGTCCTGACTTTC. This encodes CASSSLRDGTSGANVLTF.

This chain connects TRBV11-2 to TRBJ2-1; D gene unclear. The CDR3 extends over 14 amino acids. Germline lookup yields CDR1 SGHAT and CDR2 FQNNGV. V lost 5 bases to trimming and J lost 4 bases, with 12 bases between them. CDR3 region: CASSSIRGYNEQFF. The CDR3 coding sequence is TGTGCCAGCAGCAGCATCCGCGGTTACAATGAGCAGTTCTTC.

The gene calls are TRBV16 and TRBJ1-5; D remains ambiguous. The CDR3 covers 15 residues. Germline CDR1 and CDR2: KGHSY and FQNENV. The ends were cut back, 3 bases at V and 4 bases at J, with 13 bases in the middle. The DNA for the CDR3 is TGTGCCAGCAGCCACCCGACCGGGGTTAATCAGCCCCAGCATTTT. It codes for CASSHPTGVNQPQHF.

The chain has TRBV5-5 and TRBJ2-7, with D perhaps matching TRBD1 (6 bases). V was shortened by 5 bases and J by 0 bases, with 18 bases between the two germline ends. The CDR3 is made up of 16 amino acids. Germline V gene data show CDR1 as SGHKS and CDR2 as YYEKEE (reference sequence). The CDR3 coding sequence is TGTGCCAGCAGGCCTGGGACCGGGACACCCTCCTACGAGCAGTACTTC. Translating it yields CASRPGTGTPSYEQYF.

This clonotype was counted between two and nine times. The chain is built from TRBV20-1 and TRBJ1-2; the D gene is possibly TRBD1 (5 bases). V lost 2 bases, J lost 2 bases, and 12 bases lay in between. The CDR3 is 14 residues long. Germline loops: CDR1 DFQATT, CDR2 SNEGSKA (reference sequence). The CDR3 sequence: CSARSGLQNYGYTF. The CDR3 DNA is TGCAGTGCTAGATCGGGACTGCAAAACTATGGCTACACCTTC.

At least ten counts were recorded for this clonotype. This chain joins TRBV12-3 or TRBV12-4 and TRBJ2-2, with D unresolved. V was cut by 5 bases and J by 7 bases, with 14 bases left in between. This CDR3 comprises 14 residues. CDR3 loop: CASSHGEKGGELFF. CDR3 nucleotide sequence: TGTGCCAGCAGTCACGGAGAGAAGGGCGGGGAGCTGTTTTTT.

This clonotype was detected only a few times. This sequence joins TRBV20-1 and TRBJ1-1; D perhaps matches TRBD1 (5 bases). The length of the CDR3 is 14 residues. With 3 bases removed from V and 3 bases from J, the gap between germline ends came to 14 bases. The germline V gene encodes CDR1 DFQATT and CDR2 SNEGSKA (reference sequence). The CDR3 DNA follows: TGCAGTGCTAGGATGGGGCGGGGGGACACTGAAGCTTTCTTT. Its protein product is CSARMGRGDTEAFF.

This clonotype was found a few times. The chain has TRBV24-1 and TRBJ2-1; no firm D call. V was cut by 7 bases and J by 5 bases, with 11 bases left in between. The CDR3 sequence is 13 residues long. The germline V gene encodes CDR1 KGHDR and CDR2 SFDVKD. The CDR3 loop is CATRKGPHNEQFF. The DNA of the CDR3 is TGTGCCACCAGGAAGGGTCCGCACAATGAGCAGTTCTTC.

The table lists this clonotype with a few counts. J is TRBJ2-2 and V is TRBV19; D is unresolved. The CDR3 spans 13 residues. V was shortened by 7 bases and J by 6 bases, with 12 bases between the two germline ends. Germline-derived CDR1 and CDR2 are LNHDA and SQIVND (reference sequence). Here the CDR3 reads CASTWGSSGELFF. CDR3 nucleotides: TGTGCCAGTACTTGGGGATCTTCCGGGGAGCTGTTTTTT.

The CDR3 sequence is CASSMRQGGNTEAFF. The CDR3, as DNA: TGTGCCAGTAGTATGCGGCAGGGCGGGAACACTGAAGCTTTCTTT. V usage is TRBV19 and J usage is TRBJ1-1, with D tentatively TRBD1 (5 bases). The CDR3 has 15 residues. Germline assignment: CDR1 LNHDA and CDR2 SQIVND (reference sequence). Trimming took off 3 bases at V and 1 base at J, with 12 bases between the two ends.

The V call is TRBV5-5, the J call TRBJ2-7, with D unresolved. Germline V gives CDR1 SGHKS, CDR2 YYEKEE (reference sequence). Trimming removed 3 bases from V and 2 bases from J, with 15 bases in between. This CDR3 has 15 residues. Here the CDR3 reads CASSSDDYSTYEQYF. The CDR3 coding sequence is TGTGCCAGCAGCTCAGACGATTATTCTACCTACGAGCAGTACTTC.

The rearrangement links TRBV2 to TRBJ2-1; D ambiguous. Germline CDR1 is SNHLY and CDR2 is FYNNEI. The CDR3 contains 15 residues. Trimming took off 2 bases at V and 6 bases at J, with 14 bases between the two ends. This CDR3 is CASSEPGFPTNEQFF. CDR3 nucleotides: TGTGCCAGCAGTGAACCCGGGTTCCCCACCAATGAGCAGTTCTTC.

This clonotype was recorded at least ten times. The CDR3, as DNA: TGTGCCACCAGCAGAGCGGAGGCTGCTGGATTCTCCTACAATGAGCAGTTCTTC. Its translation is CATSRAEAAGFSYNEQFF. This chain joins TRBV15 and TRBJ2-1; TRBD2 is a possible D gene (5 bases). Trimming took 1 base from V and 0 from J, leaving 16 bases between them. Looked up from germline, CDR1 is LNHNV and CDR2 is YYDKDF (reference sequence). The length of the CDR3 is 18 residues.

Only a few counts were recorded for this clonotype. The chain employs TRBV11-2 and TRBJ2-5; no reliable D call. The CDR3 is made up of 16 amino acids. Germline V gives CDR1 SGHAT, CDR2 FQNNGV. V lost 5 bases and J lost 4, with 20 bases in between. The CDR3 DNA reads as TGTGCCAGCAGCCCCACCGGTGGACGAGTAGCAGAGACCCAGTACTTC. It specifies CASSPTGGRVAETQYF.

The table lists this clonotype with many counts. The chain links TRBV20-1 to TRBJ2-5, with a possible D match to TRBD2 (7 bases). The germline V and J ends were trimmed by 5 bases and 1 base, with 20 bases remaining between them. The CDR3 spans 16 residues. From germline, CDR1 is DFQATT and CDR2 SNEGSKA (reference sequence). This CDR3 is CSAVGGEASGQETQYF. The CDR3 nucleotides are TGCAGTGCTGTAGGGGGGGAAGCTAGCGGCCAAGAGACCCAGTACTTC.

The sample holds many counts of this clonotype. V usage is TRBV11-2 and J usage is TRBJ1-3, with D perhaps matching TRBD1 (5 bases). Trimming removed 0 bases at V and 0 bases at J, with 9 bases between. Germline assignment: CDR1 SGHAT and CDR2 FQNNGV. The length of the CDR3 is 16 residues. The CDR3 sequence is CASSLEAGSSGNTIYF. The CDR3 region has the DNA TGTGCCAGCAGCTTAGAGGCAGGGTCCTCTGGAAACACCATATATTTT.

Only a few counts were recorded for this clonotype. The V gene is TRBV12-3 or TRBV12-4, the J gene TRBJ1-2, with D tentatively TRBD1 (5 bases). V was pared by 8 bases and J by 0 bases, with 10 bases between. The CDR3 length is 13 residues. The CDR3 region is CASGDRANYGYTF. CDR3 in DNA: TGTGCCAGCGGGGACCGAGCTAACTATGGCTACACCTTC.

The rearrangement links TRBV11-2 to TRBJ2-1; D not resolved. Trimming took off 4 bases at V and 1 base at J, with 17 bases between the two ends. The CDR3 is 17 residues long. Germline loops: CDR1 SGHAT, CDR2 FQNNGV. The CDR3 loop reads CASSSWTTAESYNEQFF. CDR3 DNA sequence: TGTGCCAGCAGCTCCTGGACCACGGCGGAATCCTACAATGAGCAGTTCTTC.

This clonotype was observed at least ten times. The rearrangement joins TRBV29-1 to TRBJ2-7, with D perhaps matching TRBD1 (7 bases). Trimming took 6 bases from V and 2 from J, leaving 20 bases between them. Germline CDR1 is SQVTM and CDR2 is ANQGSEA. The CDR3 is 15 residues long. CDR3 nucleotide sequence: TGCAGCGTCTTAGGGGGCGGAGGGGCCACCTACGAGCAGTACTTC. Its protein product is CSVLGGGGATYEQYF.

Comment on this clonotype: This could be a read error, since a much larger clone is one nucleotide away. The chain uses TRBV15 and TRBJ2-1, with 11 bases matching TRBD2. CDR3 size: 14 residues. Germline CDR1 is LNHNV and CDR2 is YYDKDF (reference sequence). V lost 2 bases to trimming and J lost 9 bases; unmatched junction nucleotides: 3. DNA of the CDR3: TGTGCCACCAGCAGACCTAGCGGGAGGACTGAGCAGTTCTTC. Translation gives CATSRPSGRTEQFF.